Each of the 16 T cell receptor beta chains below was sequenced from the same sample in a study of cytomegalovirus exposure and HLA in healthy donors. The PCR had 60 Vbeta and 13 Jbeta primers. Produced via immunoSEQ multiplex PCR; TCRdb's table is partial and in-frame only. There are some 81,000 clones in the sample; 73% occur only once, and approximately 16% lies in the top ten. The sequencing input was PBMCs. The origin of the receptors is a woman aged 35 to 49 in good health and CMV-seropositive.

This chain joins TRBV7-2 and TRBJ2-7; a weak D match, TRBD2 (5 bases). Germline values: CDR1 SGHTA, CDR2 FQGNSA. Trimming left V 1 base short and J 3 bases short, with 10 bases between. The CDR3 runs to 14 residues. CDR3 residues: CASSLGERSYEQYF. The CDR3 nucleotides are TGTGCCAGCAGCTTAGGTGAGCGGAGCTACGAGCAGTACTTC.

This clone appeared a few times. The gene calls are TRBV2 and TRBJ2-1, with D possibly TRBD1 on 6 matching bases. Germline loops: CDR1 SNHLY, CDR2 FYNNEI. The CDR3 sequence is 14 residues long. Trimming took off 8 bases at V and 5 bases at J, with 16 bases between the two ends. The CDR3 is CASLNRDKDNEQFF. The DNA for the CDR3 is TGTGCCAGCCTTAACCGGGACAAAGACAATGAGCAGTTCTTC. Supplemented by reference TRBV2 and TRBJ2-1, the full variable domain reads EPEVTQTPSHQVTQMGQEVILRCVPISNHLYFYWYRQILGQKVEFLVSFYNNEISEKSEIFDDQFSVERPDGSNFTLKIRSTKLEDSAMYFCASLNRDKDNEQFFGPGTRLTVL.

This clone was seen more than once but under ten times. The rearrangement uses TRBV9 and TRBJ2-1; the D gene is possibly TRBD1 (5 bases). Trimming cost V 1 base and J 3 bases, with 14 bases left between them. The germline CDR1 and CDR2 sequences are SGDLS and YYNGEE. This CDR3 spans 16 amino acids. CDR3 protein: CASSVLDNPYYNEQFF. The CDR3 DNA reads as TGTGCCAGCAGCGTATTGGACAACCCTTACTACAATGAGCAGTTCTTC.

The V gene is TRBV30, the J gene TRBJ1-2; D is perhaps TRBD1 (6 bases). With 1 base removed from V and 2 bases from J, the gap between germline ends came to 14 bases. The CDR3 loop spans 15 amino acids. Germline CDR1 is GTSNPN and CDR2 is SVGIG (reference sequence). CDR3 bases: TGTGCCTGGAGTGCAGACAGGAGTCCCAACTATGGCTACACCTTC. Translating it yields CAWSADRSPNYGYTF.

V is TRBV11-2 and J is TRBJ2-7; the match to TRBD1 covers 8 bases. The CDR3 runs to 17 residues. The trim removed 6 bases at V and 3 bases at J, leaving 16 bases unmatched. CDR1 is SGHAT, CDR2 FQNNGV, per germline. CDR3 in amino acids: CASSRLTGGRKGYEQYF. CDR3 nucleotides: TGTGCCAGCAGTCGACTAACAGGGGGTAGAAAAGGCTACGAGCAGTACTTC. Supplemented by reference TRBV11-2 and TRBJ2-7, the full variable domain reads EAGVAQSPRYKIIEKRQSVAFWCNPISGHATLYWYQQILGQGPKLLIQFQNNGVVDDSQLPKDRFSAERLKGVDSTLKIQPAKLEDSAVYLCASSRLTGGRKGYEQYFGPGTRLTVT.

The chain is built from TRBV4-1 and TRBJ2-3, with D perhaps TRBD2 (5 bases). Trimming stripped 4 bases from V and 0 bases from J, with 5 bases between. The CDR3 is 13 residues long. The germline gives CDR1 MGHRA, CDR2 YSYEKL. The CDR3 protein is CASSRTSTDTQYF. In nucleotides, the CDR3 is TGCGCCAGCAGCCGGACTAGCACAGATACGCAGTATTTT.

The chain couples TRBV13 to TRBJ2-1, with 12 bases matching TRBD2. Germline assignment: CDR1 PRHDT and CDR2 FYEKMQ (reference sequence). There are 14 residues in the CDR3. With 6 bases clipped from V and 3 bases from J, the junction kept 0 bases outside the gene matches. The CDR3 reads CASRTSGGYNEQFF. The CDR3 DNA reads as TGTGCCAGCAGGACTAGCGGGGGCTACAATGAGCAGTTCTTC.

The chain has TRBV28 and TRBJ1-5, with a possible D match to TRBD1 (6 bases). This CDR3 contains 14 residues. The V gene lost 7 bases and the J gene lost 6 bases, with 16 bases spanning the gap. CDR1 MDHEN and CDR2 SYDVKM come from the germline V gene. This chain's CDR3 is CASMWGGRFQPQHF. The CDR3 DNA reads TGTGCCAGCATGTGGGGGGGCCGGTTTCAGCCCCAGCATTTT.

This clone occurred once. The chain is built from TRBV7-2 and TRBJ1-6; D uncertain. CDR1 and CDR2 from the germline V gene are SGHTA and FQGNSA. The V end lost 1 base, the J end lost 0 bases, and 4 bases lay between the germline ends. The length of the CDR3 is 15 residues. CDR3 DNA: TGTGCCAGCAGCTTAGGGAGCTCCTATAATTCACCCCTCCACTTT. Translation: CASSLGSSYNSPLHF.

The CDR3 protein is CASSQDEYRNTEAFF. CDR3 DNA sequence: TGCGCCAGCAGCCAAGATGAGTACAGGAACACTGAAGCTTTCTTT. This chain uses TRBV4-3 with TRBJ1-1; no definite D call. The CDR3 loop spans 15 amino acids. The ends were cut back, 0 bases at V and 1 base at J, with 9 bases in the middle. Per germline, CDR1 LGHNA and CDR2 YSLEER.

This clone was observed a single time. CDR3 in amino acids: CASSLTGGKTYEQYF. The CDR3 DNA sequence: TGTGCCAGCAGCCTTACTGGGGGCAAAACCTACGAGCAGTACTTC. The chain recombines TRBV5-5 with TRBJ2-7; the D gene is possibly TRBD1 (6 bases). Trimming removed 4 bases from V and 2 bases from J, with 16 bases in between. The CDR3 spans 15 residues. CDR1 SGHKS and CDR2 YYEKEE come from the germline V gene (reference sequence). Complete variable domain (other parts from reference TRBV5-5 and TRBJ2-7): DAGVTQSPTHLIKTRGQQVTLRCSPISGHKSVSWYQQVLGQGPQFIFQYYEKEERGRGNFPDRFSARQFPNYSSELNVNALLLGDSALYLCASSLTGGKTYEQYFGPGTRLTVT.

The J gene is TRBJ1-1, the V gene TRBV9; D is unresolved. The germline V gene has CDR1 SGDLS and CDR2 YYNGEE. Trimming cost V 0 bases and J 1 base, with 4 bases left between them. The CDR3 extends over 13 amino acids. CDR3 DNA: TGTGCCAGCAGCGTAGTGGCGAACACTGAAGCTTTCTTT. The encoded protein is CASSVVANTEAFF. Drawing the rest from reference TRBV9 and TRBJ1-1, the complete variable domain is DSGVTQTPKHLITATGQRVTLRCSPRSGDLSVYWYQQSLDQGLQFLIQYYNGEERAKGNILERFSAQQFPDLHSELNLSSLELGDSALYFCASSVVANTEAFFGQGTRLTVV.

The J gene is TRBJ1-5, the V gene TRBV5-4, with 9 bases matching TRBD1. The CDR3 has 15 residues. Germline trimming cut 4 bases from V and 4 bases from J; bases unmatched to any gene: 6. Per the germline V gene, CDR1 is SGHNT and CDR2 is YYREEE (reference sequence). For the CDR3, the DNA is TGTGCCAGCAGCGTGACAGGGGGACTGAATCAGCCCCAGCATTTT. As protein: CASSVTGGLNQPQHF.

This clone was recorded only once. V gene TRBV9 combines with J gene TRBJ1-6; D remains ambiguous. From germline, CDR1 is SGDLS and CDR2 YYNGEE. Trimming took off 3 bases at V and 6 bases at J, with 13 bases between the two ends. The CDR3 runs to 15 residues. CDR3 DNA sequence: TGTGCCAGCAGCGCGGACTCAGCGGTTAATTCACCCCTCCACTTT. Translated: CASSADSAVNSPLHF.

This rearrangement joins TRBV6-1 to TRBJ2-7; 10 nucleotides align to TRBD2. V lost 4 bases and J lost 2; bases outside the gene matches: 8. The CDR3 has 16 residues. Germline V gives CDR1 MNHNS, CDR2 SASEGT. Here the CDR3 reads CASSGGLAGVTYEQYF. CDR3 in DNA: TGTGCCAGCAGTGGAGGGCTAGCGGGGGTAACCTACGAGCAGTACTTC.

The chain carries TRBV4-2 and TRBJ1-2, with unresolved D. V lost 0 bases and J 0 bases, leaving 11 bases between the germline ends. CDR1 is LGHNA and CDR2 is YNFKEQ in the germline V gene. This CDR3 region has 16 residues. CDR3 nucleotide sequence: TGTGCCAGCAGCCAAGAATACATCCGCACTAACTATGGCTACACCTTC. Amino acid sequence: CASSQEYIRTNYGYTF.